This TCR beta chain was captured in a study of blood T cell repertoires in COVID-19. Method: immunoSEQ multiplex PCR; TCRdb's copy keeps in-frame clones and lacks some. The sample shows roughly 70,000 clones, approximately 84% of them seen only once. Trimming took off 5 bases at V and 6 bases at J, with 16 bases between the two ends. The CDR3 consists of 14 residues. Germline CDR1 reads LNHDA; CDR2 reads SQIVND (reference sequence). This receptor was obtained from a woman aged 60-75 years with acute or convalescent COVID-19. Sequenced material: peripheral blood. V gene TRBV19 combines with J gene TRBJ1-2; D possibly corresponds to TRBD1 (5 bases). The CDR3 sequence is CASSVRQPLNGYTF. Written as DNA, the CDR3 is TGTGCCAGTAGTGTCCGACAGCCCCTCAATGGCTACACCTTC.